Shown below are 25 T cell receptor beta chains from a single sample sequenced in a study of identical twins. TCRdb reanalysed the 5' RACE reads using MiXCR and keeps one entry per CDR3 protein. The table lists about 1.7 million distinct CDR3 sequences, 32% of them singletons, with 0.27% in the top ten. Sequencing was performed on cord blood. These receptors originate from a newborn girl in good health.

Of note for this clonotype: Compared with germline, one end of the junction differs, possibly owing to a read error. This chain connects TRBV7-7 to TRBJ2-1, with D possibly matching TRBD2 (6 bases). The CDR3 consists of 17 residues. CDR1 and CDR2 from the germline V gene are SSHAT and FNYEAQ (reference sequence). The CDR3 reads CASSLALSRRADNEQFF. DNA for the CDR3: TGTGCTAGCAGCTTAGCTCTTAGCAGGAGGGCCGACAATGAGCAGTTCTTC. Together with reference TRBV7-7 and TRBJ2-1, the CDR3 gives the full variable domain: GAGVSQSPRYKVTKRGQDVTLRCDPISSHATLYWYQQALGQGPEFLTYFNYEAQPDKSGLPSDRFSAERPEGSISTLTIQRTEQRDSAMYRCASSLALSRRADNEQFFGPGTRLTVL.

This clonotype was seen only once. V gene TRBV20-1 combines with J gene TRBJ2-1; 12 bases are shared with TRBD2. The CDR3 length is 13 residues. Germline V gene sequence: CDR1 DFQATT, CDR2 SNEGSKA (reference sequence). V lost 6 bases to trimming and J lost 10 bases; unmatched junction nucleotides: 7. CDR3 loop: CSAPLAGGREQFF. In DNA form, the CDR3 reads TGCAGTGCCCCACTAGCGGGGGGTAGGGAGCAGTTCTTC.

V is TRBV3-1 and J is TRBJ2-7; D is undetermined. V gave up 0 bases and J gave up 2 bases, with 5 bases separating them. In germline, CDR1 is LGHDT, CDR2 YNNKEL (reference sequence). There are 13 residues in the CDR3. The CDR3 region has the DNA TGTGCCAGCAGCCAAGATCACCCCTACGAGCAGTACTTC. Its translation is CASSQDHPYEQYF.

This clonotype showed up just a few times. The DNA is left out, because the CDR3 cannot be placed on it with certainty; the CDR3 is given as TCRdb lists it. The CDR3 spells CASSKRSVFASGANVLTF. The chain couples TRBV21-1 to TRBJ2-6. TRBV21-1 is a listed pseudogene. The CDR3 is 18 amino acids in total, end residues counted.

Here the CDR3 reads CAISGGLAGGSYEQYF. CDR3 DNA sequence: TGTGCCATCAGTGGGGGACTAGCGGGCGGTTCCTACGAGCAGTACTTC. V gene TRBV10-3 combines with J gene TRBJ2-7, with TRBD2 identical over 12 bases. The CDR3 consists of 16 residues. The germline CDR1 and CDR2 sequences are ENHRY and SYGVKD. The V and J ends lost 4 bases and 1 base, in that order; junction bases with no gene match: 5.

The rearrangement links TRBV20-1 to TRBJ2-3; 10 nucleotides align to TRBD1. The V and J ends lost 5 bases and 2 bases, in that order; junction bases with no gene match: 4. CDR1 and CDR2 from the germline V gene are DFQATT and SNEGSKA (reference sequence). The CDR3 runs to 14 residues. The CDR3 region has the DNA TGCAGTGCTTCGGGACAGGGGATCACAGATACGCAGTATTTT. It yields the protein CSASGQGITDTQYF.

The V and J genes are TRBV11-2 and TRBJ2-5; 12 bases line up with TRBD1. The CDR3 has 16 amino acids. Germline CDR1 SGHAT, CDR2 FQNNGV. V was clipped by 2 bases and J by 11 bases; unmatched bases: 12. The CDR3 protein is CASSLFRDRGRNEQYF. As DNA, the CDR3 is TGTGCCAGCAGCTTATTCCGGGACAGGGGGCGGAATGAGCAGTACTTC.

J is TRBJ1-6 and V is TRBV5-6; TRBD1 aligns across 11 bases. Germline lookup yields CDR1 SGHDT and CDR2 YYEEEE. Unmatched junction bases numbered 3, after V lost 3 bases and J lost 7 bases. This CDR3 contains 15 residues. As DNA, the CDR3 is TGTGCCAGCAGCTACGGACAGGGGGCGAATTCACCCCTCCACTTT. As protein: CASSYGQGANSPLHF.

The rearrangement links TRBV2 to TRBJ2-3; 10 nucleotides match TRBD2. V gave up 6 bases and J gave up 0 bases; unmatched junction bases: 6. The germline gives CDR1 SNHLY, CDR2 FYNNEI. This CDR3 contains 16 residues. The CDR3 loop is CASRDGGLASTDTQYF. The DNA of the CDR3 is TGTGCCAGCAGGGATGGGGGACTAGCGAGCACAGATACGCAGTATTTT.

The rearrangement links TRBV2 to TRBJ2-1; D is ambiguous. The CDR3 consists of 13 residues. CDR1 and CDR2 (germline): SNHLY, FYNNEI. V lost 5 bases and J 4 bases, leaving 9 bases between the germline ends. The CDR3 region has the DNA TGTGCCAGCAGTTGGATGGGATACAATGAGCAGTTCTTC. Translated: CASSWMGYNEQFF.

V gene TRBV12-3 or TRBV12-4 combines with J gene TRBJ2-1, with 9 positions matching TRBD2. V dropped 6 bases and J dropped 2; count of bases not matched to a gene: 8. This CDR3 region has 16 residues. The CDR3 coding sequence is TGTGCCAGCAGACCTACTAGCGGGCCCACCTACAATGAGCAGTTCTTC. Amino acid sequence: CASRPTSGPTYNEQFF.

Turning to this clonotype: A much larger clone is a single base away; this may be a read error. CDR3 residues: CASSVASRGTDTQYF. CDR3 sequence (DNA): TGTGCCAGCAGCGTAGCTAGCAGGGGCACAGATACGCAGTATTTT. The V call is TRBV9, the J call TRBJ2-3; D tentatively reads TRBD1 or TRBD2 (5 bases each). Trimming took off 0 bases at V and 1 base at J, with 9 bases between the two ends. The CDR3 covers 15 residues. Germline CDR1 SGDLS, CDR2 YYNGEE.

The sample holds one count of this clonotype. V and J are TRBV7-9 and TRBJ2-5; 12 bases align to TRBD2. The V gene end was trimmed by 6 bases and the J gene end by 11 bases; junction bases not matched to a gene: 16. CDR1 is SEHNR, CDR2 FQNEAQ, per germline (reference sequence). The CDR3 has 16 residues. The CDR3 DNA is TGTGCCAGCAGGGGAACTAGCGGGAGGCTTTACAATGAGCAGTACTTC. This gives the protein CASRGTSGRLYNEQYF.

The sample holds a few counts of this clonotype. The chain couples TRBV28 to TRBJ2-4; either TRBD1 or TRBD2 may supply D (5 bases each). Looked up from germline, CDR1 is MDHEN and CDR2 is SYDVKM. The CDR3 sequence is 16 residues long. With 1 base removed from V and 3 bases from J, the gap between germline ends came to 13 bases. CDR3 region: CASSLFGWDGKNIQYF. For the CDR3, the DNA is TGTGCCAGCAGTTTATTTGGGTGGGACGGCAAAAACATTCAGTACTTC.

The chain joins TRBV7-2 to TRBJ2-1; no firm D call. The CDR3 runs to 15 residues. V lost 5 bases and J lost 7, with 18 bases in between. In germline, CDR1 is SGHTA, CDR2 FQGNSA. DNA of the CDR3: TGTGCCAGCAGCCGTGAACTTGGCCCCACGAATGAGCAGTTCTTC. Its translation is CASSRELGPTNEQFF.

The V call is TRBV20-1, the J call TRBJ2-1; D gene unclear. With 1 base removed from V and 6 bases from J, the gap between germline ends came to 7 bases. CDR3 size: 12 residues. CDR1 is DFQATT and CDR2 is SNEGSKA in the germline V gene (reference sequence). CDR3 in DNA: TGCAGTGCTAGAGTCGAAGGCAATGAGCAGTTCTTC. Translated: CSARVEGNEQFF.

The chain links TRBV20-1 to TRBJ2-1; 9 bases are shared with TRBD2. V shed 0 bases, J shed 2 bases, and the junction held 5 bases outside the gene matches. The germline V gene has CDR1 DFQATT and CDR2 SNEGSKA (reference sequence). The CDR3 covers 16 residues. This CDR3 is CSARDRLAATYNEQFF. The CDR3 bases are TGCAGTGCTAGAGATAGACTAGCGGCAACCTACAATGAGCAGTTCTTC.

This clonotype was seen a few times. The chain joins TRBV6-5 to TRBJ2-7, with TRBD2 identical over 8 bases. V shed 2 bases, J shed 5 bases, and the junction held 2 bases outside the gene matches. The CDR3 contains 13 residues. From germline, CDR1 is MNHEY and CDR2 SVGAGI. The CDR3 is CASSYGGLDEQYF. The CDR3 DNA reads TGTGCCAGCAGTTACGGGGGACTAGACGAGCAGTACTTC.

The CDR3 sequence is CASKSGQAPNTEAFF. CDR3 DNA: TGCGCCAGCAAGTCGGGGCAGGCGCCGAACACTGAAGCTTTCTTT. V and J are TRBV5-1 and TRBJ1-1; D perhaps matches TRBD1 (5 bases). Germline CDR1 SGHRS, CDR2 YFSETQ. This CDR3 is 15 amino acids long. V lost 6 bases to trimming and J lost 1 base, with 16 bases between them. Complete variable domain (other parts from reference TRBV5-1 and TRBJ1-1): KAGVTQTPRYLIKTRGQQVTLSCSPISGHRSVSWYQQTPGQGLQFLFEYFSETQRNKGNFPGRFSGRQFSNSRSEMNVSTLELGDSALYLCASKSGQAPNTEAFFGQGTRLTVV.

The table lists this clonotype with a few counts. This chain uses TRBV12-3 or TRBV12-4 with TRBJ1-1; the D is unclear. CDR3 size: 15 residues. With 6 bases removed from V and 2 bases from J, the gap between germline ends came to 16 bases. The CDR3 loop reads CASRRDGAINTEAFF. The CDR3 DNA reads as TGTGCCAGCAGACGCGACGGAGCGATAAACACTGAAGCTTTCTTT.

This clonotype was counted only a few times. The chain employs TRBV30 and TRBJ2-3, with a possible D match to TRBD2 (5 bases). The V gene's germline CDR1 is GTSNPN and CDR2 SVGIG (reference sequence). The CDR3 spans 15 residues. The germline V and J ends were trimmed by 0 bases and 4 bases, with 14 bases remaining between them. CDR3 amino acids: CAWSVLEFWADTQYF. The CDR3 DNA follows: TGTGCCTGGAGTGTACTAGAGTTTTGGGCAGATACGCAGTATTTT.

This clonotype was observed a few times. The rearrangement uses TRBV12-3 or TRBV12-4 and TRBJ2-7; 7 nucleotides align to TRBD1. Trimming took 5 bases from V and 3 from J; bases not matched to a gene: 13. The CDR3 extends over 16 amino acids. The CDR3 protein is CASSPRTGPFVYEQYF. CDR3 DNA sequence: TGTGCCAGCAGTCCACGGACAGGCCCCTTTGTCTACGAGCAGTACTTC.

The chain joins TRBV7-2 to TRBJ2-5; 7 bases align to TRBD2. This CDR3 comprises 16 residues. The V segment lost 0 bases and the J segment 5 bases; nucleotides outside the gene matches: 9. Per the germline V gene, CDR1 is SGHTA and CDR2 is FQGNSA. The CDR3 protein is CASSLAWEGFFETQYF. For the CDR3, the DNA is TGTGCCAGCAGCTTAGCGTGGGAGGGTTTCTTTGAGACCCAGTACTTC.

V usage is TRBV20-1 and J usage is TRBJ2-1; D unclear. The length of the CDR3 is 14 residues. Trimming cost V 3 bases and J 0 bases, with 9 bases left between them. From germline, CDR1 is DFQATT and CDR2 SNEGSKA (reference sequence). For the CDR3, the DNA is TGCAGTGCTAGGCCTCTCAGCTCCTACAATGAGCAGTTCTTC. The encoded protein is CSARPLSSYNEQFF.

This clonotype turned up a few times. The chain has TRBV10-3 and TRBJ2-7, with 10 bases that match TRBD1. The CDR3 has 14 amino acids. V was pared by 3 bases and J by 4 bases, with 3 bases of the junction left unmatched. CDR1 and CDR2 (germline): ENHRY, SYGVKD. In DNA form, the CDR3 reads TGTGCCATCAGTGATGGGACAGGGGCATACGAGCAGTACTTC. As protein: CAISDGTGAYEQYF.